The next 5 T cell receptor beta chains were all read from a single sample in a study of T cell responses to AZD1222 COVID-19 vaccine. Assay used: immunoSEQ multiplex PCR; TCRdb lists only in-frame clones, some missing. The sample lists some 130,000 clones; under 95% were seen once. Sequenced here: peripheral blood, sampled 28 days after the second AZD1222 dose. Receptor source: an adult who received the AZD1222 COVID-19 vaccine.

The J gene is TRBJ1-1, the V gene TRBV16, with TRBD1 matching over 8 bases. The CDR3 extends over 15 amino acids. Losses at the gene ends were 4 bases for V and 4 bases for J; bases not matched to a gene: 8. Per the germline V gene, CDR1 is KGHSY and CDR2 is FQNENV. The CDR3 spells CASSPVRTGSTEAFF. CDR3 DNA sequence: TGTGCCAGCAGCCCCGTCCGGACAGGGAGCACTGAAGCTTTCTTT.

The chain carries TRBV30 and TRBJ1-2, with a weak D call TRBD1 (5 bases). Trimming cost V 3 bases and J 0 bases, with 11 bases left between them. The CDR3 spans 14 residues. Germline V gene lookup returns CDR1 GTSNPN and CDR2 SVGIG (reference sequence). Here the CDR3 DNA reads TGTGCCTGGAGAAGGCCAGGGCCTAACTATGGCTACACCTTC. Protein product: CAWRRPGPNYGYTF. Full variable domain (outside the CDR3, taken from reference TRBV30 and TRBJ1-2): SQTIHQWPATLVQPVGSPLSLECTVEGTSNPNLYWYRQAAGRGLQLLFYSVGIGQISSEVPQNLSASRPQDRQFILSSKKLLLSDSGFYLCAWRRPGPNYGYTFGSGTRLTVV.

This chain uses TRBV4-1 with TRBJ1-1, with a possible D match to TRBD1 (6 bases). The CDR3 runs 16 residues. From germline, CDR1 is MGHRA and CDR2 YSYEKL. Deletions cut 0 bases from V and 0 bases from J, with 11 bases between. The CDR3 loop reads CASSQEGGHLNTEAFF. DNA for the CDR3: TGCGCCAGCAGCCAAGAGGGGGGGCACCTGAACACTGAAGCTTTCTTT.

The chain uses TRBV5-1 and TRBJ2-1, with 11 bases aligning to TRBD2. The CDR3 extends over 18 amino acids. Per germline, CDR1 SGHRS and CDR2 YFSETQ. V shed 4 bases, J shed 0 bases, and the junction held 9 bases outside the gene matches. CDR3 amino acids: CASSRRLAGLSSYNEQFF. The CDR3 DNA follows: TGCGCCAGCAGCAGGAGACTAGCGGGATTAAGCTCCTACAATGAGCAGTTCTTC. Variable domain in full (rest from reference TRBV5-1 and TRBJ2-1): KAGVTQTPRYLIKTRGQQVTLSCSPISGHRSVSWYQQTPGQGLQFLFEYFSETQRNKGNFPGRFSGRQFSNSRSEMNVSTLELGDSALYLCASSRRLAGLSSYNEQFFGPGTRLTVL.

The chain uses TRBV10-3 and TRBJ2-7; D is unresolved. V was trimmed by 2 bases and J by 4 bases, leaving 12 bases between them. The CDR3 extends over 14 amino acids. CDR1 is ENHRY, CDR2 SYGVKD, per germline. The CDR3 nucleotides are TGTGCCATCAGTGAGAGCTATGGCCTTTACGAGCAGTACTTC. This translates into CAISESYGLYEQYF.